The clone carrying this T cell receptor beta chain has a handful of counts. The antigen is unknown. Additional DNA sequences in this sample encode the identical CDR3. Profiling relied on immunoSEQ multiplex PCR, and the TCRdb table lists in-frame clones only, not all of them. The table has some 1 million clones, around 74% seen once. These data are taken from a study of shared clonotypes between healthy human individuals. Study-wide findings and caveats: On the whole, naive subsets had larger estimated richness than memory subsets had. The rarefaction results pointed to incomplete sorted-subset sequencing despite large depth. Only blood was sampled; tissue repertoires likely differ.

The sequenced sample was memory CD4+ T cells sorted from blood. The subset is: CD45RA-negative fraction. The TCR comes from a man in his late teens or twenties in good health.

The DNA of the CDR3 is TGTGCCAGCAGTCCCTCTAGCGGGAGAAGCTACGAGCAGTACTTC. Translation: CASSPSSGRSYEQYF. This rearrangement joins TRBV6-5 to TRBJ2-7; TRBD2 agrees at 10 bases. CDR1 MNHEY and CDR2 SVGAGI come from the germline V gene. J gave up 3 bases and V 5 bases, and 7 bases lay outside the gene matches. The CDR3 sequence is 15 residues long.